The clone carrying this TCR beta chain was recorded a few times. No antigen is known for it. Germline CDR1 MNHEY, CDR2 SVGAGI. CDR3 length: 11 amino acids. Trimming took 8 bases from V and 7 from J, leaving 12 bases between them. The entry originates in a study of beta chain features in type 1 diabetes. Study findings and constraints: Shorter TCRB CDR3s, moderately but significantly so, were found in Type 1 diabetes patients in all four CD4+ subsets.

The sequenced template was cDNA made from the entire isolated RNA. Naive, central memory and regulatory T cell samples came to a mean of around 3.3 million reads. Produced via immunoSEQ multiplex PCR; TCRdb's table is partial and in-frame only. This repertoire shows some 250,000 clones, more than 11% found once; its top ten account for approximately 0.02%. The chain joins TRBV6-5 to TRBJ2-7; D might be TRBD1 (5 bases). The material sequenced was naive CD4+ T cells from blood. The receptor was isolated from a man younger than 40 with type 1 diabetes. DNA for the CDR3: TGTGCCAGCCTCGGAAGGGGAGAGCAGTACTTC. Translated, it gives CASLGRGEQYF.